The 17 T cell receptor beta chains listed next were all sequenced from one sample in a study of shared clonotypes between healthy human individuals. CD45RO-negative, CCR7-selected cells formed the naive CD8 fraction, which excluded terminally differentiated effector memory CD45RA+ cells. Generated by immunoSEQ multiplex PCR, the TCRdb table keeps only in-frame clones and is missing some. This table has 1.5 million to 2.5 million clones, over 85% appearing once. Sequencing was carried out using naive CD8+ T cells sorted from blood. Receptors originate from a man younger than 35 in good health.

The V and J genes are TRBV5-6 and TRBJ2-7; tentative D call: TRBD2 (5 bases). The CDR3 is 14 residues long. The germline V gene has CDR1 SGHDT and CDR2 YYEEEE. V was cut by 2 bases and J by 2 bases, with 11 bases left in between. The CDR3 loop is CASSFEGRTYEQYF. CDR3 bases: TGTGCCAGCAGCTTCGAGGGCAGGACCTACGAGCAGTACTTC. Using reference TRBV5-6 and TRBJ2-7 for the parts outside the CDR3, the full variable domain is DAGVTQSPTHLIKTRGQQVTLRCSPKSGHDTVSWYQQALGQGPQFIFQYYEEEERQRGNFPDRFSGHQFPNYSSELNVNALLLGDSALYLCASSFEGRTYEQYFGPGTRLTVT.

A word on this clone: Other DNA sequences in the sample encode the same CDR3. The J gene is TRBJ2-1, the V gene TRBV19, with D possibly TRBD2 on 5 matching bases. Trimming shortened V by 3 bases and J by 3 bases, and 6 bases separated the two germline ends. This CDR3 is 13 amino acids long. In germline, CDR1 is LNHDA, CDR2 SQIVND (reference sequence). The CDR3 bases are TGTGCCAGTAGTATCGGAGGCTACAATGAGCAGTTCTTC. Its protein product is CASSIGGYNEQFF.

This rearrangement joins TRBV5-6 to TRBJ2-5, with TRBD2 matching 7 bases. The closer fit of TRBJ2-7 to the DNA end suggests the J call may be wrong. Germline V CDR1 and CDR2: SGHDT, YYEEEE. The CDR3 extends over 14 amino acids. Here the CDR3 reads CASFGGGSSYEQYF. The DNA of the CDR3 is TGTGCCAGCTTTGGCGGGGGAAGCTCCTACGAGCAGTACTTC.

The rearrangement uses TRBV15 and TRBJ2-5, with D perhaps assigned TRBD1 or TRBD2 (5 bases each). This CDR3 is 16 amino acids long. Per the germline V gene, CDR1 is LNHNV and CDR2 is YYDKDF (reference sequence). V lost 0 bases, J lost 11 bases, and 22 bases lay in between. CDR3 amino acids: CATSRDSQDLREGQYF. CDR3 nucleotide sequence: TGTGCCACCAGCAGAGATTCACAGGACTTAAGAGAGGGGCAGTACTTC.

This sequence joins TRBV7-9 and TRBJ2-5; D gene ambiguous. The germline V gene encodes CDR1 SEHNR and CDR2 FQNEAQ (reference sequence). V was trimmed by 1 base and J by 2 bases, leaving 11 bases between them. The CDR3 is 15 residues long. CDR3 nucleotides: TGTGCCAGCAGCTTAGTCGTGGCAGAGCAAGAGACCCAGTACTTC. Translating it yields CASSLVVAEQETQYF.

The chain recombines TRBV13 with TRBJ2-1; D ambiguous. The germline V and J ends were trimmed by 11 bases and 6 bases, with 11 bases remaining between them. CDR1 and CDR2 (germline): PRHDT, FYEKMQ (reference sequence). The CDR3 is made up of 11 amino acids. The CDR3 sequence is CASLSANEQFF. Here the CDR3 DNA reads TGTGCCTCGCTGTCGGCCAATGAGCAGTTCTTC.

The chain couples TRBV27 to TRBJ2-1; D ambiguous. Trimming removed 7 bases at V and 5 bases at J, with 6 bases between. Germline values: CDR1 MNHEY, CDR2 SMNVEV (reference sequence). The CDR3 has 11 amino acids. The CDR3 here is CASNLDNEQFF. The CDR3 DNA follows: TGTGCCAGCAATCTTGACAATGAGCAGTTCTTC.

The rearrangement links TRBV11-2 to TRBJ1-1, with D unclear. In germline, CDR1 is SGHAT, CDR2 FQNNGV. The V end was cut by 3 bases, the J end by 4 bases, with 6 bases between. This CDR3 spans 12 amino acids. This chain's CDR3 is CASSFVPTEAFF. The CDR3 bases are TGTGCCAGCAGCTTCGTACCCACTGAAGCTTTCTTT.

V and J are TRBV6-5 and TRBJ1-4, with 7 bases that match TRBD1. The germline gives CDR1 MNHEY, CDR2 SVGAGI. The CDR3 consists of 15 residues. After removal of 2 bases from V and 8 bases from J, the junction contained 8 bases not matched to a gene. The CDR3 is CASSYAGGEMEKLFF. The CDR3 region has the DNA TGTGCCAGCAGTTACGCAGGGGGAGAAATGGAAAAACTGTTTTTT.

In its sample, this clone was seen once. The chain combines TRBV6-5 with TRBJ1-2; no reliable D call. Trimming took 2 bases from V and 9 from J, leaving 10 bases between them. The CDR3 sequence is 12 residues long. Germline CDR1 reads MNHEY; CDR2 reads SVGAGI. Here the CDR3 reads CASSYDQSRYTF. In nucleotides, the CDR3 is TGTGCCAGCAGTTACGACCAATCCCGCTACACCTTC.

The chain couples TRBV5-1 to TRBJ1-2, with D possibly being TRBD1 (6 bases). Trimming left V 0 bases short and J 8 bases short, with 14 bases between. CDR3 length: 14 residues. Germline V gene sequence: CDR1 SGHRS, CDR2 YFSETQ. This CDR3 reads CASSLEVGGHGYTF. The CDR3 DNA follows: TGCGCCAGCAGCTTGGAAGTAGGGGGGCACGGCTACACCTTC. The variable domain in full, completed from reference TRBV5-1 and TRBJ1-2, reads KAGVTQTPRYLIKTRGQQVTLSCSPISGHRSVSWYQQTPGQGLQFLFEYFSETQRNKGNFPGRFSGRQFSNSRSEMNVSTLELGDSALYLCASSLEVGGHGYTFGSGTRLTVV.

The chain joins TRBV11-2 to TRBJ1-2, with D tentatively TRBD1 (5 bases). The V and J ends lost 0 bases and 3 bases respectively, with 14 bases between them. Per the germline V gene, CDR1 is SGHAT and CDR2 is FQNNGV. This CDR3 is 16 amino acids long. DNA for the CDR3: TGTGCCAGCAGCTTAGATGGGGCGGGCTCATACTATGGCTACACCTTC. Protein product: CASSLDGAGSYYGYTF.

This sequence joins TRBV27 and TRBJ2-7; the D gene is possibly TRBD1 (6 bases). The V and J ends lost 3 bases and 2 bases respectively, with 11 bases between them. Germline V gene sequence: CDR1 MNHEY, CDR2 SMNVEV (reference sequence). This CDR3 comprises 14 residues. As DNA, the CDR3 is TGTGCCAGCAGTTTTTACCAGGGGCCCTACGAGCAGTACTTC. Its translation is CASSFYQGPYEQYF.

This chain links TRBV5-1 with TRBJ2-2; D gene unclear. The V end was cut by 4 bases, the J end by 5 bases, with 12 bases between. Germline loops: CDR1 SGHRS, CDR2 YFSETQ. CDR3 length: 14 residues. CDR3 sequence reads: CASSPVVDTGELFF. In DNA, the CDR3 is TGCGCCAGCAGCCCGGTGGTGGATACCGGGGAGCTGTTTTTT. Complete variable domain (other parts from reference TRBV5-1 and TRBJ2-2): KAGVTQTPRYLIKTRGQQVTLSCSPISGHRSVSWYQQTPGQGLQFLFEYFSETQRNKGNFPGRFSGRQFSNSRSEMNVSTLELGDSALYLCASSPVVDTGELFFGEGSRLTVL.

V and J are TRBV19 and TRBJ2-3; 8 nucleotides agree with TRBD2. Germline assignment: CDR1 LNHDA and CDR2 SQIVND (reference sequence). The CDR3 is 16 amino acids. After removal of 0 bases from V and 1 base from J, the junction contained 3 bases not matched to a gene. CDR3 nucleotides: TGTGCCAGTAGTATAGAAAGAGCGGGGGGCACAGATACGCAGTATTTT. It codes for CASSIERAGGTDTQYF.

Remarks on this clone: The sample carries other DNA sequences with the same CDR3. The chain's CDR3 is CASSPGQGSHEQYF. The CDR3 DNA reads TGTGCCAGCAGTCCGGGACAGGGGTCACACGAGCAGTACTTC. V is TRBV6-1 and J is TRBJ2-7, with TRBD1 identical over 10 bases. Germline CDR1 reads MNHNS; CDR2 reads SASEGT. CDR3 length equals 14 residues. V lost 5 bases to trimming and J lost 5 bases; unmatched junction nucleotides: 6.

The chain carries TRBV4-1 and TRBJ2-5; D is perhaps TRBD1 (6 bases). The better agreement between TRBJ2-7 and the DNA end casts doubt on the J call. Per the germline V gene, CDR1 is MGHRA and CDR2 is YSYEKL. The CDR3 totals 17 residues. DNA of the CDR3: TGCGCCAGCAGCCAAGCTGGTCAGGCAGGGGCTCGGTACGAGCAGTACTTC. It encodes CASSQAGQAGARYEQYF.